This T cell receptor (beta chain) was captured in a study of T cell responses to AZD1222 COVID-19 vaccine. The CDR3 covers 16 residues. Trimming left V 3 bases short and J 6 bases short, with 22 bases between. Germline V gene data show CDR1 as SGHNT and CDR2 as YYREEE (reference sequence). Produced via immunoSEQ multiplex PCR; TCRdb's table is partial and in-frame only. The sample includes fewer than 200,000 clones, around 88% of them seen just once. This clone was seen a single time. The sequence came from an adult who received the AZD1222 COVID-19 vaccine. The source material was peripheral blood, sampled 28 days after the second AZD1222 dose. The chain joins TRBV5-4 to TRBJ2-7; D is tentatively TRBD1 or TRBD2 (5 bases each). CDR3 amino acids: CASSSVGRGRSGEQYF. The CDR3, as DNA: TGTGCCAGCAGCTCGGTGGGTCGGGGCCGTTCCGGCGAGCAGTACTTC. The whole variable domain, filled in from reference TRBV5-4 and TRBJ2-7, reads ETGVTQSPTHLIKTRGQQVTLRCSSQSGHNTVSWYQQALGQGPQFIFQYYREEENGRGNFPPRFSGLQFPNYSSELNVNALELDDSALYLCASSSVGRGRSGEQYFGPGTRLTVT.